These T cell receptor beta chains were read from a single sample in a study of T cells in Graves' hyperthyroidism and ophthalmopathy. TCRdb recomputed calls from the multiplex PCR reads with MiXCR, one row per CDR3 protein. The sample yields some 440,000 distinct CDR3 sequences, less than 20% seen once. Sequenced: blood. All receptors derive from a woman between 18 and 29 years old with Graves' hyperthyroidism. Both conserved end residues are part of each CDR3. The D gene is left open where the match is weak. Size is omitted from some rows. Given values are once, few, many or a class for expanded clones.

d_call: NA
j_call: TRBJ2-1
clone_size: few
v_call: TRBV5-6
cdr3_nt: TGTGCCAGCAGCTTGGGTAGGAATAATGAGCAGTTCTTC
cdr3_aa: CASSLGRNNEQFF

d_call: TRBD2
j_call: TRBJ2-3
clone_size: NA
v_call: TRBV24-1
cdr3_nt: TGTGCCACCAGTGATTGGGCGGGAGACGATACGCAGTATTTT
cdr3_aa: CATSDWAGDDTQYF

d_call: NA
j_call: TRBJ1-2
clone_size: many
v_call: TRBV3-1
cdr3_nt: TGTGCCAGCAGCCCTAGACCCGACGGAATTGGCTACACCTTC
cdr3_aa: CASSPRPDGIGYTF

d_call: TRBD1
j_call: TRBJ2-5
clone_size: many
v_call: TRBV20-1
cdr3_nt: TGCAGTGCGCCCCGACAGGGAGTAGAGACCCAGTACTTC
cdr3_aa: CSAPRQGVETQYF

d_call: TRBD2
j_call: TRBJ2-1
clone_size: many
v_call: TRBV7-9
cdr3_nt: TGTGCCAGCAGCTTAATTGAGCTAGCGGGGAGCGACAATGAGCAGTTCTTC
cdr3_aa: CASSLIELAGSDNEQFF

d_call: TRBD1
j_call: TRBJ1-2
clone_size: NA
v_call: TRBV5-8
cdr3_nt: TGCGCCAGCAGCTTAACAAGGGCAGGGGGCAATTATGGCTACACCTTC
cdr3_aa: CASSLTRAGGNYGYTF

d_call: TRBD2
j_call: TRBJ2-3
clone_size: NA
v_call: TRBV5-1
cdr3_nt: TGCGCCAGCAGCTACCTAGCGGGAGGGCCGATAGATACGCAGTATTTT
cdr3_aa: CASSYLAGGPIDTQYF

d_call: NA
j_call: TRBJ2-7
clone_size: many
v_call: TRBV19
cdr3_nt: TGTGCCAGTAGTATTTCCGGGCTCGGGACGTACGAGCAGTACTTC
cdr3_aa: CASSISGLGTYEQYF

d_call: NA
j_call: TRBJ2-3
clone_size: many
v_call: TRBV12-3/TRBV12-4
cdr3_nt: TGTGCCAGCAGTTCCCGAGTTGACGATACGCAGTATTTT
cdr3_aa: CASSSRVDDTQYF

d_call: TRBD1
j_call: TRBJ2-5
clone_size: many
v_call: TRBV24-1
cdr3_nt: TGTGCCACCGGCAGGGGGGAGACCCAGTACTTC
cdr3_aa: CATGRGETQYF

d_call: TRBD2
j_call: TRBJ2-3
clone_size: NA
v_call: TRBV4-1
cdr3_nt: TGCGCCAGCAGCCGGTCACTAGCGGGGGGACGCACAGATACGCAGTATTTT
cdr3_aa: CASSRSLAGGRTDTQYF

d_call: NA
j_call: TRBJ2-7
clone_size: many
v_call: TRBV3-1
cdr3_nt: TGTGCCAGCAGCCGTCGAATCGGGGGAGCTCGGTACGAGCAGTACTTC
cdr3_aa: CASSRRIGGARYEQYF

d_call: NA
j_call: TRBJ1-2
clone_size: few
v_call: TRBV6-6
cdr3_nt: TGTGCCAGCAGTTACTCTGGGACCGCCGGCGTCTATGGCTACACCTTC
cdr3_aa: CASSYSGTAGVYGYTF

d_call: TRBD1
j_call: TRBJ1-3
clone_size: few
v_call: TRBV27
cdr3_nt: TGTGCCAGCAGCGATCAGGGGGCTGGAAACACCATATATTTT
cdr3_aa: CASSDQGAGNTIYF

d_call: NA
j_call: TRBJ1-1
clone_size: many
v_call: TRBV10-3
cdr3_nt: TGTGCCATCGGCTCCGAGGGGCCCACTGAAGCTTTCTTT
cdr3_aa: CAIGSEGPTEAFF

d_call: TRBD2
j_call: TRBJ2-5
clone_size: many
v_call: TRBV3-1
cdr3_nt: TGTGCCAGCAGCCGGAGCGGGACGGAAGAGACCCAGTACTTC
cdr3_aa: CASSRSGTEETQYF

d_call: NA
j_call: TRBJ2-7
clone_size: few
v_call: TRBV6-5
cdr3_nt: TGTGCCAGCAGTTCTCGGGGGGACAACTCCTACGAGCAGTACTTC
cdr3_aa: CASSSRGDNSYEQYF

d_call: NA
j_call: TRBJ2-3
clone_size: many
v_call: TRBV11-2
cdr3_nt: TGTGCCAGCAGCTTAGACGCAGATACGCAGTATTTT
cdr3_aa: CASSLDADTQYF

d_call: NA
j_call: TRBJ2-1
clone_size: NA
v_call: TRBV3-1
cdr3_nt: TGTGCCAGCAGCCAAGATCCAGGGCCGGAGGGTGAGCAGTTCTTC
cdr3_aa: CASSQDPGPEGEQFF

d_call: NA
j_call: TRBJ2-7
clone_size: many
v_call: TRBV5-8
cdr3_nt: TGTGCCAGCAGCGCCGGACAGGGAGGGTACGAGCAGTACTTC
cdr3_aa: CASSAGQGGYEQYF

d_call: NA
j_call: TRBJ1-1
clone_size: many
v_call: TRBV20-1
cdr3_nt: TGCAGTGCTAGCTACCTGTACGACACTGAAGCTTTCTTT
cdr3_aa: CSASYLYDTEAFF

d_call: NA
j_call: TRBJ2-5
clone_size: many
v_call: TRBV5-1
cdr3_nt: TGCGCCAGCAGCTTCTGGAGATACCAAGAGACCCAGTACTTC
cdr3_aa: CASSFWRYQETQYF

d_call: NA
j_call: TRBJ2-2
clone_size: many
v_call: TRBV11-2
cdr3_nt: TGTGCCAGCAGCGATCCCAGAAGGTTACCCACCGGGGAGCTGTTTTTT
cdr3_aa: CASSDPRRLPTGELFF

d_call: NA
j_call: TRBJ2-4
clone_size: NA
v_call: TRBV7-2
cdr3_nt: TGTGCCAGCGGAAAAGGGGGGGCAGATAACATTCAGTACTTC
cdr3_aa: CASGKGGADNIQYF

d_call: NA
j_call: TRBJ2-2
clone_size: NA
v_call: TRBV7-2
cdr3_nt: TGTGCCAGCAGCCAACGTCTCACCGGGGAGCTGTTTTTT
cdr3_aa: CASSQRLTGELFF

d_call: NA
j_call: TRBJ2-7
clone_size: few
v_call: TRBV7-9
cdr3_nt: TGTGCCAGCAGCTTAGGGACAGCTAAGCAGTACTTC
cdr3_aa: CASSLGTAKQYF

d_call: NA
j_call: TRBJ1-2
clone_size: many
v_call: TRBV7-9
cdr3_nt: TGTGCCAGCAGCTTAGCGCGTCCAGATCCTAACTATGGCTACACCTTC
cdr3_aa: CASSLARPDPNYGYTF

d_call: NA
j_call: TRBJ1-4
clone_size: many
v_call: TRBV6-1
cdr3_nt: TGTGCCACCTCGGGGACTCCGGGGGAAAAACTGTTTTTT
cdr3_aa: CATSGTPGEKLFF

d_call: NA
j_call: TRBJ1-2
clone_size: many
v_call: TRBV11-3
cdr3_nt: TGTGCCAGCAGCTTATCCGGCATGGACACCCCCTATGGCTACACCTTC
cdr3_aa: CASSLSGMDTPYGYTF

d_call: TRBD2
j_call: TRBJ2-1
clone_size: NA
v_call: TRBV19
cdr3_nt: TGTGCCAGTAGTATCCCTAGCGGGGCTGGCTCCTACAATGAGCAGTTCTTC
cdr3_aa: CASSIPSGAGSYNEQFF

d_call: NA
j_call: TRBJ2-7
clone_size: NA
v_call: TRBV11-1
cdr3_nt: TGTGCCAGCAGCTTTCATGGAGCTGCCTACGAGCAGTACTTC
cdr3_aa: CASSFHGAAYEQYF